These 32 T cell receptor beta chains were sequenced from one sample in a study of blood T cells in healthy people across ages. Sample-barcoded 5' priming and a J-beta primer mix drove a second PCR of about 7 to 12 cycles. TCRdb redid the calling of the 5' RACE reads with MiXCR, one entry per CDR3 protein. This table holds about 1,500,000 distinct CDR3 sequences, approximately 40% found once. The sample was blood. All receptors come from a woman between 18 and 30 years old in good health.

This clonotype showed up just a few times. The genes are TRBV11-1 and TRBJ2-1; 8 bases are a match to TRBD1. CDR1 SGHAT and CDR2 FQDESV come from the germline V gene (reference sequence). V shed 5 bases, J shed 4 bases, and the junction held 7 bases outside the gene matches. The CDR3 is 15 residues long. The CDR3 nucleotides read TGTGCCAGCAGCCGACAGGGGTGGGGTTACAATGAGCAGTTCTTC. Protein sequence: CASSRQGWGYNEQFF.

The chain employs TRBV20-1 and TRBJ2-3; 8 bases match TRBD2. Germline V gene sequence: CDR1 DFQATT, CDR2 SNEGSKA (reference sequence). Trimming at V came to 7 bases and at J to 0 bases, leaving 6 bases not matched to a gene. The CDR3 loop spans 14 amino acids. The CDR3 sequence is CSVVSGESTDTQYF. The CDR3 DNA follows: TGCAGTGTTGTTAGCGGGGAGAGCACAGATACGCAGTATTTT.

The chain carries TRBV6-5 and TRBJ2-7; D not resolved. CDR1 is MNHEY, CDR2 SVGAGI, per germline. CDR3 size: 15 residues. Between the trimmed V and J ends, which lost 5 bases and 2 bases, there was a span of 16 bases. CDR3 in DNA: TGTGCCAGCAGTCCTACCCCGGGTGACCCCTACGAGCAGTACTTC. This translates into CASSPTPGDPYEQYF.

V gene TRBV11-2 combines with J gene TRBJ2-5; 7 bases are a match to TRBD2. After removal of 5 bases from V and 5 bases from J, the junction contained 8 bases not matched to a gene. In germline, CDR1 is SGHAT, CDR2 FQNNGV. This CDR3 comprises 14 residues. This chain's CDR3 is CASSAVWGGETQYF. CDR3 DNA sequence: TGTGCCAGCAGCGCAGTATGGGGGGGTGAGACCCAGTACTTC.

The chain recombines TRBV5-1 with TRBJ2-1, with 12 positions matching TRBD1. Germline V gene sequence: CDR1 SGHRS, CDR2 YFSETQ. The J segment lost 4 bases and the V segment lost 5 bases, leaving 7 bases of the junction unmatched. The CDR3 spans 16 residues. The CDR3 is CASSPGTGGGYNEQFF. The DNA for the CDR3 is TGCGCCAGCAGTCCTGGGACAGGGGGCGGATACAATGAGCAGTTCTTC.

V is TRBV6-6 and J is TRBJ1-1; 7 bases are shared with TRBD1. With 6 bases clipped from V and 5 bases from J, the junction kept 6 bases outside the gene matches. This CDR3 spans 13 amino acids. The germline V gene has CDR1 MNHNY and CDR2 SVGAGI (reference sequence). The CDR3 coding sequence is TGTGCCAGCAGACGCAGGGGGGGGACTGAAGCTTTCTTT. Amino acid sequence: CASRRRGGTEAFF.

The DNA for the CDR3 is TGCGCCAGCAACCCTCGACAGGGACTCGACTACGAGCAGTACTTC. Its translation is CASNPRQGLDYEQYF. J is TRBJ2-7 and V is TRBV4-1; D is possibly TRBD1 (7 bases). Germline CDR1 is MGHRA and CDR2 is YSYEKL. Trimming left V 7 bases short and J 3 bases short, with 19 bases between. CDR3 length: 15 residues.

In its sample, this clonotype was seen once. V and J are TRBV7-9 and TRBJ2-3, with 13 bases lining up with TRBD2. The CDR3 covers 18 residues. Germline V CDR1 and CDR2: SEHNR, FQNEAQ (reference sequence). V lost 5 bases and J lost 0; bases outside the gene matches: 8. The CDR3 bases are TGTGCCAGCAGCCACGGGACTAGCGGGAAAACTAGCACAGATACGCAGTATTTT. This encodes CASSHGTSGKTSTDTQYF.

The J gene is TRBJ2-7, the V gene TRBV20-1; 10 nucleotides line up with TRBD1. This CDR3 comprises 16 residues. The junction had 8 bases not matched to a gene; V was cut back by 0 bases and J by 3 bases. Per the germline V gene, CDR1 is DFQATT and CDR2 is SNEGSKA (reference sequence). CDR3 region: CSARDWGQGLVYEQYF. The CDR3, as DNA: TGCAGTGCTAGAGATTGGGGACAGGGGCTAGTCTACGAGCAGTACTTC.

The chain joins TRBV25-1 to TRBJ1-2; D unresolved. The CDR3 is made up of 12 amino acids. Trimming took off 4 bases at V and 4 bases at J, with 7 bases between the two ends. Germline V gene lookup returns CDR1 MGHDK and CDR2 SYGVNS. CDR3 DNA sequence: TGTGCCAGCAGTGTTCCTCTCTATGGCTACACCTTC. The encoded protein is CASSVPLYGYTF.

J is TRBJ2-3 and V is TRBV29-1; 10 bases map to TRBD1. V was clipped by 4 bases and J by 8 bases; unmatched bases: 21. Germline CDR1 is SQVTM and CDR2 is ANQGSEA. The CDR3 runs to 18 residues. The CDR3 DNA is TGCAGCGTTGGGAGACAGGGGGCGCTTGATAGCGCGGTCGGTACGCAGTATTTT. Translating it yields CSVGRQGALDSAVGTQYF.

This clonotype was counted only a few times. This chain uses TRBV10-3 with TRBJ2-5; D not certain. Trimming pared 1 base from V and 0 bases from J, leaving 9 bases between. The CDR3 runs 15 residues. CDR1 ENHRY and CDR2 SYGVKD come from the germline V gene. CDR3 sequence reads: CAISEFGVNQETQYF. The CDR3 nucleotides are TGTGCCATCAGTGAGTTTGGGGTAAACCAAGAGACCCAGTACTTC.

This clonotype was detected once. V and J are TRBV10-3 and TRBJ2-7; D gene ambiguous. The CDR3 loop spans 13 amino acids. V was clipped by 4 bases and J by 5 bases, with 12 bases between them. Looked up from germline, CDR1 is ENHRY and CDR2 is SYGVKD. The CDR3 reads CAISGLEGNEQYF. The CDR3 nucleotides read TGTGCCATCAGTGGCCTAGAAGGGAACGAGCAGTACTTC.

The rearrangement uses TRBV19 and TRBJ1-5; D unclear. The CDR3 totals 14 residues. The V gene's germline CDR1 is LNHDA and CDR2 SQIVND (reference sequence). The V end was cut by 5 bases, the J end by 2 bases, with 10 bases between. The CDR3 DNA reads TGTGCCAGTAGTCCGCAACGAGGCAATCAGCCCCAGCATTTT. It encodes CASSPQRGNQPQHF.

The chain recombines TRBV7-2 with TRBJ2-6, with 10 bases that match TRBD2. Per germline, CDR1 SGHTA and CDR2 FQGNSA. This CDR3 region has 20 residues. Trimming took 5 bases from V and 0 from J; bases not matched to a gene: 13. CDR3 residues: CASSLKTSGLISSGANVLTF. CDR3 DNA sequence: TGTGCCAGCAGCCTAAAGACTAGCGGGCTAATTAGCTCTGGGGCCAACGTCCTGACTTTC.

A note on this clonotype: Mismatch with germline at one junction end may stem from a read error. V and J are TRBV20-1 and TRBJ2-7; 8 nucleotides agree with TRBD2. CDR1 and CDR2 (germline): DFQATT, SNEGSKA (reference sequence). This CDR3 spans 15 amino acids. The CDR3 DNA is TGCAGTGCTAGAGATCCAGCGGGAGCCTCCTACGGGCAGTACTTC. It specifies CSARDPAGASYGQYF.

Here the CDR3 reads CAISETSDREVQFF. CDR3 in DNA: TGTGCCATCAGTGAGACTTCCGACAGGGAAGTGCAGTTCTTC. This chain links TRBV10-3 with TRBJ2-1, with 7 bases lining up with TRBD1. The CDR3 runs to 14 residues. Germline values: CDR1 ENHRY, CDR2 SYGVKD. Trimming cost V 2 bases and J 12 bases; bases outside gene matches: 10.

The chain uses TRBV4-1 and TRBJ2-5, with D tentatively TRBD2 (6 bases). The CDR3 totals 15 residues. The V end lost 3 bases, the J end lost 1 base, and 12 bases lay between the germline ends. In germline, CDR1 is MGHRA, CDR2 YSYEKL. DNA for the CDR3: TGCGCCAGCAGCCAGGCTCCTAGCGTCCAAGAGACCCAGTACTTC. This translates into CASSQAPSVQETQYF.

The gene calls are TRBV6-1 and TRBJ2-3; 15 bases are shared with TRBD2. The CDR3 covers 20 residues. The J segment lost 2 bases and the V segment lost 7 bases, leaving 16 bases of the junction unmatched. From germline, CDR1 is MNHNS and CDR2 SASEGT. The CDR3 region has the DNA TGTGCCAGCACCAAAAGGGGACTAGCGGGGGGACAGGCAGACACAGATACGCAGTATTTT. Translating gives CASTKRGLAGGQADTDTQYF.

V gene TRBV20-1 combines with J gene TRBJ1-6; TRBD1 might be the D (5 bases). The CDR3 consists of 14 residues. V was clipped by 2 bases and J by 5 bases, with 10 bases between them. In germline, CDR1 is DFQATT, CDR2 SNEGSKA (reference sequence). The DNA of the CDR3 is TGCAGTGCTAGAATGGGGGAAAATAATTCACCCCTCCACTTT. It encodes CSARMGENNSPLHF.

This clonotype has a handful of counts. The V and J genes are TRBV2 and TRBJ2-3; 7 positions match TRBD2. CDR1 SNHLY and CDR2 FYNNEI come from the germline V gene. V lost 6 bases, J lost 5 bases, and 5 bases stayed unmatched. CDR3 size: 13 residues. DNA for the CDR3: TGTGCCAGCAGGGGAACGGGGGGAGATACGCAGTATTTT. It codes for CASRGTGGDTQYF.

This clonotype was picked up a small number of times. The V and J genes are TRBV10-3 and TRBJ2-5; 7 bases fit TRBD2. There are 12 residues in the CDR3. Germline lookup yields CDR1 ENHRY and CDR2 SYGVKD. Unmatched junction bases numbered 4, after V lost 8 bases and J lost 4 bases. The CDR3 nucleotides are TGTGCCATCGGGCGGGAGCCAGAGACCCAGTACTTC. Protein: CAIGREPETQYF.

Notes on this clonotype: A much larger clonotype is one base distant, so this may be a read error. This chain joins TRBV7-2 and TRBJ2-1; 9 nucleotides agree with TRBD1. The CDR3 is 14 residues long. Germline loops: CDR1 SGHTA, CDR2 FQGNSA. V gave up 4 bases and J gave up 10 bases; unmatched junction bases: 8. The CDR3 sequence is CASSSRDRVYEQFF. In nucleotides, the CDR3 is TGTGCCAGCAGCTCCCGGGACAGGGTCTACGAGCAGTTCTTC. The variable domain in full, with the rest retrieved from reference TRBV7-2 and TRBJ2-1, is GAGVSQSPSNKVTEKGKDVELRCDPISGHTALYWYRQSLGQGLEFLIYFQGNSAPDKSGLPSDRFSAERTGGSVSTLTIQRTQQEDSAVYLCASSSRDRVYEQFFGPGTRLTVL.

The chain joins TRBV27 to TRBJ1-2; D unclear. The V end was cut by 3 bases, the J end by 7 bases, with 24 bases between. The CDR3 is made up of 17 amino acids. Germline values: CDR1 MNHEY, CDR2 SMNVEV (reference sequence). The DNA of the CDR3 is TGTGCCAGCAGTTTCTCCGGTTCTCACTCTCCCATCCGTGGCTACACCTTC. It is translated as CASSFSGSHSPIRGYTF.

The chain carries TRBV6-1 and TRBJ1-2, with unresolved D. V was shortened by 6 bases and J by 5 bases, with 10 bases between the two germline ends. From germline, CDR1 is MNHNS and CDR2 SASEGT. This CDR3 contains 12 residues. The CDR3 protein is CASRGNSYGYTF. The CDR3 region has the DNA TGTGCCAGCAGGGGTAACAGTTATGGCTACACCTTC.

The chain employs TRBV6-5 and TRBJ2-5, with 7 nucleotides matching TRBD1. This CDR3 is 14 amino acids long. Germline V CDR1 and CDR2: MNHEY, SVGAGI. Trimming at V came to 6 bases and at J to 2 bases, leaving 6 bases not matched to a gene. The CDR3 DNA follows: TGTGCCAGCAGATCACGGACAGGACAAGAGACCCAGTACTTC. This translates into CASRSRTGQETQYF.

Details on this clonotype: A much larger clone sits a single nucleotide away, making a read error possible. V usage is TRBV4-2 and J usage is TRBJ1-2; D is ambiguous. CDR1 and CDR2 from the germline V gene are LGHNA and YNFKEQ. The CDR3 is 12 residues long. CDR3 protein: CTSSQVDYGYTF. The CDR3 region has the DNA TGTACCAGCAGCCAAGTTGACTATGGCTACACCTTC.

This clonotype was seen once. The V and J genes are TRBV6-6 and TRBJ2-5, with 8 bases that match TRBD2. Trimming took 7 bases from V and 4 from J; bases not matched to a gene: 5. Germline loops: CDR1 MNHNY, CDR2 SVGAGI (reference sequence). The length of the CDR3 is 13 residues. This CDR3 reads CASMRGLAETQYF. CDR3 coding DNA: TGTGCCAGCATGCGAGGACTAGCAGAGACCCAGTACTTC.

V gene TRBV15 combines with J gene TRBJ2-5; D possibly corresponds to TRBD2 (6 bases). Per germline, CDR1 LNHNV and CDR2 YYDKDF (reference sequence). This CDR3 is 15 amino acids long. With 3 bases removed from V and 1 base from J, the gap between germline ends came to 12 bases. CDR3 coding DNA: TGTGCCACCAGCAGGGACGCGGGGTTCCAAGAGACCCAGTACTTC. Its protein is CATSRDAGFQETQYF. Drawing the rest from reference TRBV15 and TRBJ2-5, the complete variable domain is DAMVIQNPRYQVTQFGKPVTLSCSQTLNHNVMYWYQQKSSQAPKLLFHYYDKDFNNEADTPDNFQSRRPNTSFCFLDIRSPGLGDTAMYLCATSRDAGFQETQYFGPGTRLLVL.

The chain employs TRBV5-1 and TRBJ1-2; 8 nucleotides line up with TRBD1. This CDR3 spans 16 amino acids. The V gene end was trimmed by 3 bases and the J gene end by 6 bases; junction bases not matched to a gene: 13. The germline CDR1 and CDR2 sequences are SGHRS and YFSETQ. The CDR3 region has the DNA TGCGCCAGCAGCTGGGGAGATGGACAGGGCAGCAATGGCTACACCTTC. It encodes CASSWGDGQGSNGYTF.

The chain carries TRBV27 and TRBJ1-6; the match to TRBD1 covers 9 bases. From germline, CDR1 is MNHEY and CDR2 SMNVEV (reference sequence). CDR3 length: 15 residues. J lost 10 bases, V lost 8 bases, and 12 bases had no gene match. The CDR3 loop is CASFPAGTGKSPLHF. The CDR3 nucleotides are TGTGCCAGCTTCCCGGCGGGGACAGGGAAATCACCCCTCCACTTT.

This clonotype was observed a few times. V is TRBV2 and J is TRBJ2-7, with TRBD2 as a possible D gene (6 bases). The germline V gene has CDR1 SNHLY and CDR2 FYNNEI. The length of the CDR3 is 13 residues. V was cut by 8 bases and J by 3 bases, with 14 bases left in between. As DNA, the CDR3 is TGTGCCAGCGCGGGGTGGACCTACTACGAGCAGTACTTC. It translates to CASAGWTYYEQYF.